The clone carrying this T cell receptor (beta chain) was counted between two and nine times. The data belong to a study of blood T cell repertoires in COVID-19. At the level of the study: Two negative PCRs, clearance, or symptom resolution were required of recovered Cohort 3 donors. Donors in the United States, Italy and Spain gave samples during acute or convalescent COVID-19.

Germline-derived CDR1 and CDR2 are MNHEY and SMNVEV (reference sequence). V shed 6 bases, J shed 7 bases, and the junction held 15 bases outside the gene matches. The CDR3 sequence is 18 residues long. The assay was immunoSEQ multiplex PCR, and TCRdb's table has in-frame clones only and misses some. The table records around 360,000 clones, 80% to 90% of them present only once. J is TRBJ2-1 and V is TRBV27; 13 positions match TRBD2. Sequenced input: PBMCs or T cells enriched from blood (not recorded which). This TCR was recovered from a middle-aged man in a cohort exposed to, infected with or recovered from COVID-19 (not recorded which). CDR3 loop: CASSSGWTSGGMGNEQFF. CDR3 DNA sequence: TGTGCCAGCAGCTCCGGGTGGACTAGCGGGGGAATGGGGAATGAGCAGTTCTTC.